The 32 T cell receptor beta chains given below trace back to one sample, sequenced in a study of blood T cell repertoires in COVID-19. This table comes from immunoSEQ multiplex PCR, and its TCRdb copy is limited to in-frame clones, with some not included. Of approximately 260,000 clones in the sample, around 85% were seen once. What was sequenced was peripheral blood. These receptors were taken from a woman aged 70-85 years with acute or convalescent COVID-19.

This clone was observed once. This chain uses TRBV18 with TRBJ2-3; 9 positions match TRBD2. Per germline, CDR1 KGHSH and CDR2 LQKENI. The CDR3 loop spans 16 amino acids. The junction had 12 bases not matched to a gene; V was cut back by 4 bases and J by 7 bases. As DNA, the CDR3 is TGTGCCAGCTCACTTGGGTTAGCGGGGGAAGGATATACGCAGTATTTT. It translates to CASSLGLAGEGYTQYF.

V is TRBV4-2 and J is TRBJ2-5; D is unresolved. The CDR3 length is 15 residues. V gave up 4 bases and J gave up 2 bases, with 14 bases separating them. Germline V CDR1 and CDR2: LGHNA, YNFKEQ. The CDR3 sequence is CASSRAQAIQETQYF. DNA for the CDR3: TGTGCCAGCAGCCGGGCGCAGGCCATACAAGAGACCCAGTACTTC.

The count of this clone is one. Here the CDR3 reads CASSGDGVYEQYF. The DNA for the CDR3 is TGTGCCAGCAGCGGCGATGGAGTCTACGAGCAGTACTTC. The V gene is TRBV5-4, the J gene TRBJ2-7, with D hard to call. V shed 4 bases and J shed 3 bases, with 11 bases lying between them. The CDR3 loop spans 13 amino acids. The V gene's germline CDR1 is SGHNT and CDR2 YYREEE (reference sequence).

This chain uses TRBV7-2 with TRBJ1-6; D might be TRBD1 (5 bases). CDR3 length equals 15 residues. V lost 8 bases and J lost 3, with 14 bases in between. Germline lookup yields CDR1 SGHTA and CDR2 FQGNSA. CDR3: CASRAGVVYNSPLHF. The CDR3 nucleotides are TGTGCCAGCCGCGCGGGGGTCGTCTATAATTCACCCCTCCACTTT.

This chain links TRBV5-6 with TRBJ2-5, with 9 bases fitting TRBD2. Germline V gene sequence: CDR1 SGHDT, CDR2 YYEEEE. This CDR3 region has 17 residues. V shed 2 bases, J shed 2 bases, and the junction held 10 bases outside the gene matches. Written as DNA, the CDR3 is TGTGCCAGCAGCTTACTTGGAGCGGGGGGCGGGCAAGAGACCCAGTACTTC. It encodes CASSLLGAGGGQETQYF.

The chain combines TRBV5-1 with TRBJ2-5; 8 bases are shared with TRBD1. The CDR3 totals 13 residues. J lost 4 bases, V lost 4 bases, and 3 bases had no gene match. Germline V gene data show CDR1 as SGHRS and CDR2 as YFSETQ. The CDR3 DNA sequence: TGCGCCAGCAGCCCACAGGGGGGAGAGACCCAGTACTTC. Protein: CASSPQGGETQYF.

This clone was found once. The chain uses TRBV9 and TRBJ1-1; tentatively, D is TRBD1 (6 bases). CDR1 is SGDLS and CDR2 is YYNGEE in the germline V gene. Trimming left V 0 bases short and J 2 bases short, with 11 bases between. This CDR3 is built from 15 residues. The CDR3 DNA reads TGTGCCAGCAGCGTAGGCCCGACAGGCAACACTGAAGCTTTCTTT. As protein: CASSVGPTGNTEAFF.

The chain uses TRBV9 and TRBJ1-6; tentative D call: TRBD1 (6 bases). With 4 bases removed from V and 6 bases from J, the gap between germline ends came to 14 bases. This CDR3 contains 15 residues. Germline assignment: CDR1 SGDLS and CDR2 YYNGEE. CDR3 amino acids: CASSSGDRSNSPLHF. For the CDR3, the DNA is TGTGCCAGCAGCTCCGGAGACAGGAGTAATTCACCCCTCCACTTT.

This chain joins TRBV6-6 and TRBJ2-1, with 9 positions matching TRBD2. Germline CDR1 is MNHNY and CDR2 is SVGAGI (reference sequence). V dropped 5 bases and J dropped 3; count of bases not matched to a gene: 11. This CDR3 has 17 amino acids. DNA for the CDR3: TGTGCCAGCAGTCCTACATCCCTAGCGGGGTTCTACAATGAGCAGTTCTTC. Its translation: CASSPTSLAGFYNEQFF.

The chain carries TRBV5-1 and TRBJ2-7; D is perhaps TRBD2 (6 bases). The CDR3 is 13 residues long. V lost 7 bases, J lost 4 bases, and 15 bases lay in between. The germline gives CDR1 SGHRS, CDR2 YFSETQ. CDR3 DNA sequence: TGCGCCAGCCAGGGAGGTCCGGGGTACGAGCAGTACTTC. It translates to CASQGGPGYEQYF.

This rearrangement joins TRBV2 to TRBJ1-2; TRBD1 aligns across 8 bases. With 5 bases clipped from V and 5 bases from J, the junction kept 1 base outside the gene matches. Germline lookup yields CDR1 SNHLY and CDR2 FYNNEI. The CDR3 covers 12 residues. In DNA form, the CDR3 reads TGTGCCAGCAGTAACAGGGGGTATGGCTACACCTTC. Its protein is CASSNRGYGYTF.

The rearrangement joins TRBV5-4 to TRBJ2-1; D is perhaps TRBD1 (6 bases). Trimming cost V 4 bases and J 4 bases, with 15 bases left between them. The CDR3 sequence is 15 residues long. Germline CDR1 SGHNT, CDR2 YYREEE (reference sequence). The CDR3 DNA follows: TGTGCCAGCAGCCCCAGGGACATGCGGTACAATGAGCAGTTCTTC. It codes for CASSPRDMRYNEQFF.

The rearrangement joins TRBV12-5 to TRBJ1-1, with 7 bases fitting TRBD1. The CDR3 is 15 amino acids. CDR1 and CDR2 from the germline V gene are LGHNT and FRNRAP. V lost 3 bases to trimming and J lost 7 bases; unmatched junction nucleotides: 11. CDR3 in amino acids: CASGFSRQGIIEAFF. In DNA form, the CDR3 reads TGTGCTAGTGGTTTTTCCCGACAGGGCATAATTGAAGCTTTCTTT.

Only a few counts were recorded for this clone. V gene TRBV5-6 combines with J gene TRBJ1-6; perhaps TRBD1 as D (5 bases). The CDR3 runs to 15 residues. CDR1 and CDR2 (germline): SGHDT, YYEEEE. V gave up 0 bases and J gave up 4 bases, with 8 bases separating them. The CDR3 protein is CASSLAGGYNSPLHF. The DNA for the CDR3 is TGTGCCAGCAGCTTGGCGGGGGGGTATAATTCACCCCTCCACTTT.

The rearrangement links TRBV7-8 to TRBJ2-2; D not certain. CDR1 and CDR2 (germline): SGHVS, FQNEAQ. The CDR3 extends over 14 amino acids. Trimming removed 5 bases at V and 1 base at J, with 8 bases between. The CDR3 coding sequence is TGTGCCAGCAGCCCACAGATGAACACCGGGGAGCTGTTTTTT. It is translated as CASSPQMNTGELFF. Full variable domain (remainder filled in from reference TRBV7-8 and TRBJ2-2): GAGVSQSPRYKVAKRGQDVALRCDPISGHVSLFWYQQALGQGPEFLTYFQNEAQLDKSGLPSDRFFAERPEGSVSTLKIQRTQQEDSAVYLCASSPQMNTGELFFGEGSRLTVL.

The V and J genes are TRBV30 and TRBJ1-6; D is ambiguous. The CDR3 sequence is 13 residues long. Germline values: CDR1 GTSNPN, CDR2 SVGIG (reference sequence). The V gene lost 0 bases and the J gene lost 6 bases, with 6 bases spanning the gap. As DNA, the CDR3 is TGTGCCTGGAGTGTACGGTCTAATTCACCCCTCCACTTT. It encodes CAWSVRSNSPLHF.

The chain is built from TRBV6-5 and TRBJ1-2, with a possible D match to TRBD1 (5 bases). Trimming cost V 6 bases and J 8 bases, with 22 bases left between them. This CDR3 contains 15 residues. The germline gives CDR1 MNHEY, CDR2 SVGAGI. The CDR3 region is CASSRTQPQGRGYTF. The DNA for the CDR3 is TGTGCCAGCAGCCGGACGCAGCCTCAGGGTAGGGGCTACACCTTC.

The J gene is TRBJ1-1, the V gene TRBV6-5; 7 nucleotides agree with TRBD1. V was pared by 2 bases and J by 1 base, with 7 bases of the junction left unmatched. This CDR3 is 16 amino acids long. CDR1 is MNHEY and CDR2 is SVGAGI in the germline V gene. CDR3 amino acids: CASSYEGAVSNTEAFF. The CDR3 region has the DNA TGTGCCAGCAGTTACGAGGGGGCGGTATCGAACACTGAAGCTTTCTTT.

The V and J genes are TRBV25-1 and TRBJ2-7, with 7 positions matching TRBD2. Looked up from germline, CDR1 is MGHDK and CDR2 is SYGVNS. The CDR3 contains 15 residues. Germline trimming cut 4 bases from V and 0 bases from J; bases unmatched to any gene: 6. The CDR3 spells CASSAGGLSSYEQYF. The CDR3 DNA is TGTGCCAGCAGTGCGGGGGGATTAAGCTCCTACGAGCAGTACTTC.

V is TRBV7-9 and J is TRBJ2-6; TRBD1 agrees at 7 bases. In germline, CDR1 is SEHNR, CDR2 FQNEAQ (reference sequence). V gave up 6 bases and J gave up 0 bases; unmatched junction bases: 2. The CDR3 has 15 residues. CDR3 amino acids: CASSDRDSGANVLTF. In DNA, the CDR3 is TGTGCCAGCAGTGACAGGGACTCTGGGGCCAACGTCCTGACTTTC.

This chain uses TRBV6-1 with TRBJ2-7; weak D call: TRBD2 (5 bases). Germline values: CDR1 MNHNS, CDR2 SASEGT. This CDR3 has 13 amino acids. Deletions cut 3 bases from V and 7 bases from J, with 13 bases between. This CDR3 is CASSEAGSREQYF. CDR3 bases: TGTGCCAGCAGTGAGGCGGGTTCTAGGGAGCAGTACTTC.

The gene calls are TRBV5-6 and TRBJ1-2, with TRBD1 matching over 7 bases. V gave up 4 bases and J gave up 8 bases; unmatched junction bases: 14. The CDR3 consists of 15 residues. Germline V CDR1 and CDR2: SGHDT, YYEEEE. The CDR3 coding sequence is TGTGCCAGCAGCCCTAGGACAGGAGACCTCTCCGGCTACACCTTC. Amino acid sequence: CASSPRTGDLSGYTF.

This clone came up once. V gene TRBV18 combines with J gene TRBJ2-3; TRBD1 matches 8 bases. In germline, CDR1 is KGHSH, CDR2 LQKENI. The CDR3 is 19 residues long. V gave up 1 base and J gave up 4 bases; unmatched junction bases: 16. CDR3 loop: CASSPRRGRRGGQADTQYF. Written as DNA, the CDR3 is TGTGCCAGCTCACCACGCAGGGGGCGACGAGGAGGGCAGGCAGATACGCAGTATTTT. The whole variable domain, filled in from reference TRBV18 and TRBJ2-3, reads NAGVMQNPRHLVRRRGQEARLRCSPMKGHSHVYWYRQLPEEGLKFMVYLQKENIIDESGMPKERFSAEFPKEGPSILRIQQVVRGDSAAYFCASSPRRGRRGGQADTQYFGPGTRLTVL.

This sequence joins TRBV6-5 and TRBJ1-2, with TRBD1 as a possible D gene (5 bases). CDR1 MNHEY and CDR2 SVGAGI come from the germline V gene. There are 15 residues in the CDR3. V lost 4 bases and J 4 bases, leaving 16 bases between the germline ends. The CDR3 sequence: CASSSPSQGSYGYTF. As DNA, the CDR3 is TGTGCCAGCAGTTCCCCTTCTCAGGGATCCTATGGCTACACCTTC.

V is TRBV5-1 and J is TRBJ2-1, with D perhaps matching TRBD1 (5 bases). The CDR3 runs to 16 residues. V lost 4 bases to trimming and J lost 6 bases, with 20 bases between them. Germline assignment: CDR1 SGHRS and CDR2 YFSETQ. Here the CDR3 DNA reads TGCGCCAGCAGCCCCTCAGGATGGGGCCAGGGCAATGAGCAGTTCTTC. Protein: CASSPSGWGQGNEQFF.

The count of this clone is one. The chain uses TRBV5-1 and TRBJ2-1; 12 nucleotides line up with TRBD1. CDR1 is SGHRS, CDR2 YFSETQ, per germline. The CDR3 loop spans 14 amino acids. J gave up 10 bases and V 4 bases, and 6 bases lay outside the gene matches. CDR3 loop: CASSEGQGAMEQFF. As DNA, the CDR3 is TGCGCCAGCAGCGAGGGACAGGGGGCGATGGAGCAGTTCTTC.

As to this clone: It is likely a read error, because the conserved phenylalanine at the end of the CDR3 is missing. No DNA is shown, since the ends of the CDR3 on it are uncertain; the CDR3 is the one TCRdb lists. V and J are TRBV19 and TRBJ1-1; the tabulated D call, TRBD1, remains unverified against the DNA. Per germline, CDR1 LNHDA and CDR2 SQIVND (reference sequence). The CDR3 is made up of 9 amino acids, end residues included. CDR3 region: CASSKGAGG.

This clone was seen a handful of times. V and J are TRBV6-5 and TRBJ1-5; 10 positions match TRBD1. CDR1 is MNHEY and CDR2 is SVGAGI in the germline V gene. The CDR3 runs to 15 residues. V dropped 2 bases and J dropped 9; count of bases not matched to a gene: 7. CDR3 sequence (DNA): TGTGCCAGCAGTTACGGGGGGACAGGGGAATCGCCCCAGCATTTT. Protein: CASSYGGTGESPQHF.

The chain recombines TRBV5-1 with TRBJ1-4, with D tentatively TRBD1 (6 bases). The CDR3 runs 15 residues. Germline CDR1 reads SGHRS; CDR2 reads YFSETQ. Trimming removed 4 bases at V and 7 bases at J, with 17 bases between. The CDR3 region has the DNA TGCGCCAGCAGCCCCGCGAGGACAGCGGTTGAAAAACTGTTTTTT. Residues: CASSPARTAVEKLFF.

This clone was found once. The chain employs TRBV12-3 or TRBV12-4 and TRBJ2-7; a weak D match, TRBD1 (5 bases). V gave up 6 bases and J gave up 6 bases, with 15 bases separating them. This CDR3 spans 13 amino acids. CDR3 protein: CASSRLGQGEQYF. CDR3 coding DNA: TGTGCCAGCAGCCGCCTGGGGCAGGGCGAGCAGTACTTC.

This sequence joins TRBV19 and TRBJ2-3; D uncertain. The CDR3 is 12 amino acids. Trimming took off 5 bases at V and 6 bases at J, with 9 bases between the two ends. Germline CDR1 and CDR2: LNHDA and SQIVND (reference sequence). For the CDR3, the DNA is TGTGCCAGTAGTGAACAGTTTGATACGCAGTATTTT. As protein: CASSEQFDTQYF.

The chain combines TRBV3-1 (or the pseudogene TRBV3-2) with TRBJ1-4, with 7 bases aligning to TRBD1. Germline V CDR1 and CDR2: LGHDT, YNNKEL (reference sequence). The trim removed 1 base at V and 10 bases at J, leaving 6 bases unmatched. The CDR3 has 14 residues. This chain's CDR3 is CASSQGQGFGKLFF. In DNA form, the CDR3 reads TGTGCCAGCAGCCAAGGACAGGGTTTCGGAAAACTGTTTTTT.